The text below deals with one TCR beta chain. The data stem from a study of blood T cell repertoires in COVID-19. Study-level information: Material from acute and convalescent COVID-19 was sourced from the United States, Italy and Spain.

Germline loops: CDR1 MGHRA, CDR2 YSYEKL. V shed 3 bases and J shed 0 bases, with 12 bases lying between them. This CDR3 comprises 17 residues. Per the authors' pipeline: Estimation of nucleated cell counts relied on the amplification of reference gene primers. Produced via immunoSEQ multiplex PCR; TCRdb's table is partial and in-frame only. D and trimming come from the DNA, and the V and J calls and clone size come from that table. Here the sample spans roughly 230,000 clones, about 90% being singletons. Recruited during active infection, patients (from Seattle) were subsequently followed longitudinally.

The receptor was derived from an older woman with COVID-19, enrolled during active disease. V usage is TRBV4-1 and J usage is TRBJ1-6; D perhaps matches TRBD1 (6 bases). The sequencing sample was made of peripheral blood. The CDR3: CASSQETDSSYNSPLHF. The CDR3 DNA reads TGCGCCAGCAGCCAGGAAACGGACAGCTCCTATAATTCACCCCTCCACTTT.